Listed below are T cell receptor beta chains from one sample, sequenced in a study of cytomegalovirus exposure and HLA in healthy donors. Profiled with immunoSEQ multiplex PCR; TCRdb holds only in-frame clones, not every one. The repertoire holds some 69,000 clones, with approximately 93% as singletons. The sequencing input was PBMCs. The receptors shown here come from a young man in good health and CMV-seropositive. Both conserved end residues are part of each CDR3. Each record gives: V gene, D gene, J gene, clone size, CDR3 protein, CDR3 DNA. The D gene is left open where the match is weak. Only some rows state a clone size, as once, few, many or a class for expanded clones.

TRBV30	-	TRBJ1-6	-	CAADSTGDSPLHF	TGTGCAGCGGATTCGACTGGGGATTCACCCCTCCACTTT
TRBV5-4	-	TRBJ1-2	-	CASSLGRTNYGYTF	TGTGCCAGCAGCTTGGGGAGGACTAACTATGGCTACACCTTC
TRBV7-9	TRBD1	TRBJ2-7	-	CASSLGTGGTYEQYF	TGTGCCAGCAGCCTAGGGACAGGGGGGACCTACGAGCAGTACTTC
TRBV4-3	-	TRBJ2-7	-	CASSQDLRFRSLSPREQYF	TGCGCCAGCAGCCAAGATTTAAGATTCCGGAGCCTATCCCCACGCGAACAGTACTTC
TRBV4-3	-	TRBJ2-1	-	CASSRDMGGLFDNEQFF	TGCGCCAGCAGCCGAGACATGGGAGGACTATTCGACAATGAGCAGTTCTTC
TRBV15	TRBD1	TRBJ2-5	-	CATSIKSPKETGVAGETQYF	TGTGCCACCAGCATCAAATCCCCCAAGGAGACAGGGGTGGCTGGAGAGACCCAGTACTTC
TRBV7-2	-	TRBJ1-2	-	CASSSGQAYGYTF	TGTGCCAGCAGCTCGGGACAAGCCTATGGCTACACCTTC
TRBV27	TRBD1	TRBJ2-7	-	CASSLSPGGEQYF	TGTGCCAGCAGTTTATCCCCAGGGGGCGAGCAGTACTTC
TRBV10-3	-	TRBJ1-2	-	CAISESVDYGYTF	TGTGCCATCAGTGAGTCGGTAGACTATGGCTACACCTTC
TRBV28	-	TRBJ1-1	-	CASNTRKNRRTEAFF	TGTGCCAGCAATACCCGGAAAAACAGACGGACTGAAGCTTTCTTT
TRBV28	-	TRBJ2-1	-	CASSFLPGTHTNEQFF	TGTGCCAGCAGTTTCCTTCCGGGGACACATACCAATGAGCAGTTCTTC
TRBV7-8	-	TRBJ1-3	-	CASSQKAVQPGNTIYF	TGTGCCAGCAGCCAAAAAGCGGTTCAACCTGGAAACACCATATATTTT
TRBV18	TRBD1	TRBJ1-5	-	CASSPDRVDQPQHF	TGTGCCAGCTCACCCGACAGGGTGGATCAGCCCCAGCATTTT
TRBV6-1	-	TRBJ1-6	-	CASSEVWGDSYNSPLHF	TGTGCCAGCAGTGAAGTCTGGGGCGACTCCTATAATTCACCCCTCCACTTT
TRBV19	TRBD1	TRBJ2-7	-	CASSIKPPGQGYEQYF	TGTGCCAGTAGTATCAAACCACCGGGACAGGGCTACGAGCAGTACTTC
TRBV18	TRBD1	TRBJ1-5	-	CASSRDSSPQPQHF	TGTGCCAGCTCACGGGACAGTAGTCCGCAGCCCCAGCATTTT
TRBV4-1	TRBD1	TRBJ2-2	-	CASSQGPTGVTGELFF	TGCGCCAGCAGCCAAGGTCCGACAGGGGTGACCGGGGAGCTGTTTTTT
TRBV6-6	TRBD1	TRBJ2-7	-	CASSLGQSYEQYF	TGTGCCAGCAGCCTGGGACAGTCCTACGAGCAGTACTTC
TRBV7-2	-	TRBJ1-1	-	CASSLSHPKAAFF	TGTGCCAGCAGCTTAAGTCACCCCAAAGCGGCTTTCTTT
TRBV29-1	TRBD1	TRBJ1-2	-	CSAEGLTGVWGGYTF	TGCAGCGCCGAGGGTCTTACAGGGGTTTGGGGTGGCTACACCTTC
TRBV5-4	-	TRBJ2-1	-	CASSVGGGSYNEQFF	TGTGCCAGCAGCGTGGGTGGCGGATCCTACAATGAGCAGTTCTTC
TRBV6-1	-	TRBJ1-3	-	CASSALSGDSGNTIYF	TGTGCCAGCAGTGCCCTATCAGGGGACTCTGGAAACACCATATATTTT
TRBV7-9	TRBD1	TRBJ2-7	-	CASSFGDRGPTYEQYF	TGTGCCAGCAGCTTTGGTGACAGGGGTCCCACCTACGAGCAGTACTTC
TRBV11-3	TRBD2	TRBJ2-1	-	CASSISGSSYNEQFF	TGTGCCAGCAGCATAAGCGGGAGCTCCTACAATGAGCAGTTCTTC
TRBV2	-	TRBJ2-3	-	CASSEEGDTQYF	TGTGCCAGCAGTGAAGAGGGGGATACGCAGTATTTT
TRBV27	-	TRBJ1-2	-	CASSNLGANNYGYTF	TGTGCCAGCAGCAACCTAGGGGCCAATAACTATGGCTACACCTTC
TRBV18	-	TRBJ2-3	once	CASSPGYGRTDTQYF	TGTGCCAGCTCACCCGGGTATGGCCGCACAGATACGCAGTATTTT
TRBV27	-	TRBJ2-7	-	CASSPKGGRGTGEQYF	TGTGCCAGCAGCCCCAAGGGGGGCAGGGGGACGGGAGAGCAGTACTTC
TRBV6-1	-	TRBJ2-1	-	CASSAKGGATNNEQFF	TGTGCCAGCAGTGCGAAGGGGGGGGCTACAAACAATGAGCAGTTCTTC
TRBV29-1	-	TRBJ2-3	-	CSVGGSGLSTDTQYF	TGCAGCGTTGGGGGTAGCGGATTAAGCACAGATACGCAGTATTTT
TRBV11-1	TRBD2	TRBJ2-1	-	CASRAGTTYNEQFF	TGTGCCAGCAGAGCCGGGACTACATACAATGAGCAGTTCTTC
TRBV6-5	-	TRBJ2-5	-	CASNEGDGAMTQYF	TGTGCCAGCAACGAGGGAGACGGAGCTATGACCCAGTACTTC